A selection of T cell receptor beta chains follows, all from one sample in a study of CD8 T cells in ankylosing spondylitis. TCRdb used MiXCR to reprocess the 5' RACE reads, holding one entry per CDR3 protein. The sample lists about 88,000 distinct CDR3 sequences; approximately 30% were seen once. The sequencing input was blood, either unsorted or a sorted T cell fraction (not recorded which). Receptors originate from a male donor with ankylosing spondylitis or in good health (not recorded which). Each CDR3 is given with its conserved first and last residue. The order of the fields is clone size, D gene, J gene, V gene, CDR3 DNA, CDR3 protein. The D gene is left open where the match is weak. Some rows have no size entry. The others give once, few or many, or a class for an expanded clone.

abundance: NA; d_gene: TRBD1; j_gene: TRBJ1-2; v_gene: TRBV5-1; CDR3nt: TGCGCCAGCAGCTTGGCTGGGGACAGGAGATCTACCTATGGCTACACCTTC; CDR3aa: CASSLAGDRRSTYGYTF
abundance: NA; d_gene: TRBD1; j_gene: TRBJ1-5; v_gene: TRBV5-1; CDR3nt: TGCGCCAGCAGCACAGGGACAGGGACACAGCCCCAGCATTTT; CDR3aa: CASSTGTGTQPQHF
abundance: NA; d_gene: TRBD2; j_gene: TRBJ2-1; v_gene: TRBV12-3/TRBV12-4; CDR3nt: TGTGCCAGCAATGCGGGAGTCTCCCATGAGCAGTTCTTC; CDR3aa: CASNAGVSHEQFF
abundance: NA; d_gene: TRBD1; j_gene: TRBJ1-6; v_gene: TRBV2; CDR3nt: TGTGCCAGCAGATCCCGGGACAGTAATTCACCCCTCCACTTT; CDR3aa: CASRSRDSNSPLHF
abundance: few; d_gene: NA; j_gene: TRBJ2-2; v_gene: TRBV6-1; CDR3nt: TGTGCCAGCAGTCCCGACGGAGCGAACACCGGGGAGCTGTTTTTT; CDR3aa: CASSPDGANTGELFF
abundance: NA; d_gene: NA; j_gene: TRBJ2-6; v_gene: TRBV7-3; CDR3nt: TGTGCCAGCAGCTTTATAACCTCTGGGGCCAACGTCCTGACTTTC; CDR3aa: CASSFITSGANVLTF
abundance: few; d_gene: NA; j_gene: TRBJ2-2; v_gene: TRBV20-1; CDR3nt: TGCAGTGCAAGACAGGTCGAAAGTGACACCGGGGAGCTGTTTTTT; CDR3aa: CSARQVESDTGELFF
abundance: few; d_gene: NA; j_gene: TRBJ2-6; v_gene: TRBV20-1; CDR3nt: TGCAGTGCTAGTATTGACCCGAGATACTCTGGGGCCAACGTCCTGACTTTC; CDR3aa: CSASIDPRYSGANVLTF
abundance: few; d_gene: NA; j_gene: TRBJ2-5; v_gene: TRBV5-1; CDR3nt: TGCGCCAGCAGCTTGGAGGGAAAGCAAGAGACCCAGTACTTC; CDR3aa: CASSLEGKQETQYF
abundance: few; d_gene: TRBD1; j_gene: TRBJ2-2; v_gene: TRBV2; CDR3nt: TGTGCCAGCAGGGACAGGGGGCACACCGGGGAGCTGTTTTTT; CDR3aa: CASRDRGHTGELFF
abundance: NA; d_gene: NA; j_gene: TRBJ1-2; v_gene: TRBV29-1; CDR3nt: TGCAGCGTTGAATCAGCGGGACTGATTAACTATGGCTACACCTTC; CDR3aa: CSVESAGLINYGYTF
abundance: NA; d_gene: TRBD2; j_gene: TRBJ2-1; v_gene: TRBV30; CDR3nt: TGTGCCTGGGGTCCCGGGACTAGCGGGAGTGATGAGCAGTTCTTC; CDR3aa: CAWGPGTSGSDEQFF
abundance: NA; d_gene: NA; j_gene: TRBJ1-5; v_gene: TRBV18; CDR3nt: TGTGCCAGCTCACCACCGTGGGAAAATCAGCCCCAGCATTTT; CDR3aa: CASSPPWENQPQHF
abundance: NA; d_gene: NA; j_gene: TRBJ1-1; v_gene: TRBV7-2; CDR3nt: TGTGCCAGCAGCCCCATGGCCAGCCTAATAGTTGAAGCTTTCTTT; CDR3aa: CASSPMASLIVEAFF
abundance: NA; d_gene: NA; j_gene: TRBJ2-2; v_gene: TRBV12-3/TRBV12-4; CDR3nt: TGTGCCAGCACCCGGAGGGCAAGCACCGGGGAGCTGTTTTTT; CDR3aa: CASTRRASTGELFF
abundance: NA; d_gene: TRBD1; j_gene: TRBJ1-2; v_gene: TRBV6-1; CDR3nt: TGTGCCAGCAGTGCCAGGGGGCAGGGCTATGGCTACACCTTC; CDR3aa: CASSARGQGYGYTF
abundance: few; d_gene: TRBD2; j_gene: TRBJ2-7; v_gene: TRBV9; CDR3nt: TGTGCCAGCAGCGCAGACCTTCTCGGGGAGGGCTATACTACGGAGCAGTACTTC; CDR3aa: CASSADLLGEGYTTEQYF
abundance: few; d_gene: NA; j_gene: TRBJ2-1; v_gene: TRBV29-1; CDR3nt: TGCAGCGTGGGGGAGAGCTCCTACAATGAGCAGTTCTTC; CDR3aa: CSVGESSYNEQFF
abundance: few; d_gene: TRBD2; j_gene: TRBJ2-1; v_gene: TRBV5-1; CDR3nt: TGCGCCAGCAGCTCCCTTGGACTAGCGGGATCGACCTACAATGAGCAGTTCTTC; CDR3aa: CASSSLGLAGSTYNEQFF
abundance: many; d_gene: NA; j_gene: TRBJ1-1; v_gene: TRBV12-3/TRBV12-4; CDR3nt: TGTGCCAGCAGTTTCTCCCGGAACACTGAAGCTTTCTTT; CDR3aa: CASSFSRNTEAFF
abundance: many; d_gene: NA; j_gene: TRBJ2-3; v_gene: TRBV7-6; CDR3nt: TGTGCCAGCGAGAGTAGCGGTAGCACAGATACGCAGTATTTT; CDR3aa: CASESSGSTDTQYF
abundance: few; d_gene: NA; j_gene: TRBJ2-3; v_gene: TRBV5-1; CDR3nt: TGCGCCAGCAGCTTGGAGCAGGACTATAGCACAGATACGCAGTATTTT; CDR3aa: CASSLEQDYSTDTQYF
abundance: NA; d_gene: NA; j_gene: TRBJ2-1; v_gene: TRBV19; CDR3nt: TGTGCCAGTAGGCGCGAAAATGAGCAGTTCTTC; CDR3aa: CASRRENEQFF
abundance: NA; d_gene: NA; j_gene: TRBJ2-1; v_gene: TRBV11-1; CDR3nt: TGTGCCAGCAGCTTAGGATCGGGGAGCTCCTACAATGAGCAGTTCTTC; CDR3aa: CASSLGSGSSYNEQFF
abundance: NA; d_gene: NA; j_gene: TRBJ2-1; v_gene: TRBV28; CDR3nt: TGTGCCAGCAGTGAATTCCCTCAGGGTAAAAGAGACAATGAGCAGTTCTTC; CDR3aa: CASSEFPQGKRDNEQFF
abundance: NA; d_gene: NA; j_gene: TRBJ2-3; v_gene: TRBV5-6; CDR3nt: TGTGCCAGCAGTTACAGGGCGGATACGCAGTATTTT; CDR3aa: CASSYRADTQYF
abundance: NA; d_gene: TRBD1; j_gene: TRBJ1-6; v_gene: TRBV9; CDR3nt: TGTGCCAGCAGCACTTTGGGACAGAGTAATAATTCACCCCTCCACTTT; CDR3aa: CASSTLGQSNNSPLHF
abundance: NA; d_gene: TRBD1; j_gene: TRBJ2-3; v_gene: TRBV29-1; CDR3nt: TGCGGTACAGGGGGAGATACGCAGTATTTT; CDR3aa: CGTGGDTQYF
abundance: few; d_gene: NA; j_gene: TRBJ1-6; v_gene: TRBV15; CDR3nt: TGTGCCACCAGCAGAGAAAATTCCCCCCTCCACTTT; CDR3aa: CATSRENSPLHF
abundance: NA; d_gene: TRBD1; j_gene: TRBJ2-1; v_gene: TRBV7-9; CDR3nt: TGTGCCAGCAGCAGACAGGGCCGCCTGGATGAGCAGTTCTTC; CDR3aa: CASSRQGRLDEQFF
abundance: NA; d_gene: NA; j_gene: TRBJ1-3; v_gene: TRBV6-1; CDR3nt: TGTGCCAGCAGCACCACGAACCGAGAGCCAGAGTTT; CDR3aa: CASSTTNREPEF
abundance: NA; d_gene: TRBD2; j_gene: TRBJ2-7; v_gene: TRBV5-1; CDR3nt: TGCGCCAGCAGCGCGGGACTAGCGGGTGTTTCCTACGAGCAGTACTTC; CDR3aa: CASSAGLAGVSYEQYF
abundance: NA; d_gene: TRBD2; j_gene: TRBJ2-3; v_gene: TRBV13; CDR3nt: TGTGCCAGCATCCTAGGACTAGCGGGGGATACGCAGTATTTT; CDR3aa: CASILGLAGDTQYF
abundance: NA; d_gene: NA; j_gene: TRBJ2-1; v_gene: TRBV5-6; CDR3nt: TGTGCCAGCAGCTTGGGGGGGGCTGAGCAGTTCTTC; CDR3aa: CASSLGGAEQFF
abundance: few; d_gene: NA; j_gene: TRBJ1-4; v_gene: TRBV7-9; CDR3nt: TGTGCCAGCAGCCCGGCTTCGGCTAATGAAAAACTGTTTTTT; CDR3aa: CASSPASANEKLFF
abundance: NA; d_gene: NA; j_gene: TRBJ1-1; v_gene: TRBV3-1; CDR3nt: TGTGCCAGCAGCAAGGCCCCGGGACGGACTGAAGCTTTCTTT; CDR3aa: CASSKAPGRTEAFF
abundance: NA; d_gene: TRBD2; j_gene: TRBJ2-5; v_gene: TRBV11-1; CDR3nt: TGTGCCAGCAGCCACCGACTAGCGGTAATTCAAGAGACCCAGTACTTC; CDR3aa: CASSHRLAVIQETQYF
abundance: NA; d_gene: NA; j_gene: TRBJ1-5; v_gene: TRBV2; CDR3nt: TGTGCCAGCAATGAACTGGTGCATCAGCCCCAGCATTTT; CDR3aa: CASNELVHQPQHF
abundance: NA; d_gene: TRBD1; j_gene: TRBJ2-5; v_gene: TRBV5-5; CDR3nt: TGTGCCAGCAGCTTGGACAGGGGATCCCAAGAGACCCAGTACTTC; CDR3aa: CASSLDRGSQETQYF
abundance: NA; d_gene: NA; j_gene: TRBJ1-5; v_gene: TRBV9; CDR3nt: TGTGCCAGCAGCGCCGAAATTCCCAGGGTGCCCCAGCATTTT; CDR3aa: CASSAEIPRVPQHF
abundance: few; d_gene: TRBD1; j_gene: TRBJ2-1; v_gene: TRBV20-1; CDR3nt: TGCAGTGCTAGAGTGGGGACAGGGGCCAACTTCAATGAGCAGTTCTTC; CDR3aa: CSARVGTGANFNEQFF
abundance: once; d_gene: NA; j_gene: TRBJ2-7; v_gene: TRBV7-9; CDR3nt: TGTGCCAGCAGCCAAGCCGCCTCCTACGAGCAGTACTTC; CDR3aa: CASSQAASYEQYF
abundance: NA; d_gene: NA; j_gene: TRBJ2-1; v_gene: TRBV5-6; CDR3nt: TGTGCCAGCAGCTTGGGGACTCTTGCCGACAATGAGCAGTTCTTC; CDR3aa: CASSLGTLADNEQFF
abundance: many; d_gene: NA; j_gene: TRBJ2-1; v_gene: TRBV7-9; CDR3nt: TGTGCCAGCAGCCCTAGAGTAGCCTCCTACAATGAGCAGTTCTTC; CDR3aa: CASSPRVASYNEQFF
abundance: NA; d_gene: NA; j_gene: TRBJ1-1; v_gene: TRBV5-1; CDR3nt: TGCGCCAGCAGCGGCTGGGACGTCCTGAACACTGAAGCTTTCTTT; CDR3aa: CASSGWDVLNTEAFF